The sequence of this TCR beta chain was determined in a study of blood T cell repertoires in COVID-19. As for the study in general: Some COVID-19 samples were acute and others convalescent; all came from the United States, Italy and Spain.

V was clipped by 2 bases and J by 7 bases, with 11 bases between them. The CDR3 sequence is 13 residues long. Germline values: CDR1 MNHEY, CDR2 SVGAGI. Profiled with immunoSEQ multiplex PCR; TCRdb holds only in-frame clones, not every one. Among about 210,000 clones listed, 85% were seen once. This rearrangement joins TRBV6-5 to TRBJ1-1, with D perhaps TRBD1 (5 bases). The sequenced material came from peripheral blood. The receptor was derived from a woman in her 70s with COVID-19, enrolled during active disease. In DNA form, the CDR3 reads TGTGCCAGCAGTTACACCTCAGGGATTGAAGCTTTCTTT. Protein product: CASSYTSGIEAFF.